These 17 T cell receptor beta chains were sequenced from one sample in a study of blood T cell repertoires in COVID-19. TCRdb's copy holds only in-frame clones and misses some; the assay was immunoSEQ multiplex PCR. This repertoire shows about 66,000 clones, around 82% found once; its top ten account for under 8%. The sample taken for sequencing was peripheral blood. These receptors originate from a man between 60 and 75 years old with acute or convalescent COVID-19.

This clone was picked up one time. CDR3 DNA: TGTGCCATCAGTGAGGACAGGGCGTATGGCTACACCTTC. Amino acid sequence: CAISEDRAYGYTF. The V gene is TRBV10-3, the J gene TRBJ1-2; 7 nucleotides match TRBD1. Germline-derived CDR1 and CDR2 are ENHRY and SYGVKD. J lost 5 bases, V lost 2 bases, and 2 bases had no gene match. This CDR3 has 13 amino acids.

This clone appeared a few times. The rearrangement uses TRBV18 and TRBJ2-1, with TRBD2 as a possible D gene (6 bases). Trimming removed 3 bases at V and 7 bases at J, with 10 bases between. CDR3 size: 13 residues. Germline CDR1 reads KGHSH; CDR2 reads LQKENI. The CDR3 reads CASSPTGVNEQFF. Written as DNA, the CDR3 is TGTGCCAGCTCACCTACGGGGGTGAATGAGCAGTTCTTC.

A single count supports this clone. The rearrangement joins TRBV7-9 to TRBJ1-4; TRBD1 is a possible D gene (5 bases). Germline CDR1 SEHNR, CDR2 FQNEAQ (reference sequence). The length of the CDR3 is 15 residues. V was cut by 3 bases and J by 6 bases, with 14 bases left in between. This CDR3 reads CASSFLVQGYEKLFF. The CDR3, as DNA: TGTGCCAGCAGCTTTTTAGTGCAGGGATATGAAAAACTGTTTTTT.

CDR3 sequence reads: CASSQGTGANSPLHF. Here the CDR3 DNA reads TGTGCCAGCAGCCAGGGGACAGGGGCAAATTCACCCCTCCACTTT. The chain is built from TRBV3-1 (or the pseudogene TRBV3-2) and TRBJ1-6, with 10 bases aligning to TRBD1. CDR3 size: 15 residues. Looked up from germline, CDR1 is LGHDT and CDR2 is YNNKEL (reference sequence). V lost 3 bases and J lost 7; bases outside the gene matches: 3.

The chain links TRBV6-5 to TRBJ1-5; D possibly corresponds to TRBD1 (5 bases). This CDR3 has 12 residues. Trimming cost V 9 bases and J 4 bases, with 10 bases left between them. The germline V gene encodes CDR1 MNHEY and CDR2 SVGAGI. CDR3 loop: CASTTGNQPQHF. In nucleotides, the CDR3 is TGTGCCAGTACAACAGGAAATCAGCCCCAGCATTTT.

J is TRBJ2-1 and V is TRBV5-4, with 7 bases matching TRBD1. V lost 0 bases to trimming and J lost 8 bases; unmatched junction nucleotides: 11. The germline gives CDR1 SGHNT, CDR2 YYREEE (reference sequence). The CDR3 sequence is 16 residues long. The CDR3: CASSLGARGPADEQFF. CDR3 DNA: TGTGCCAGCAGCTTGGGGGCGAGGGGGCCGGCCGATGAGCAGTTCTTC. The full variable domain, completed using reference TRBV5-4 and TRBJ2-1, is ETGVTQSPTHLIKTRGQQVTLRCSSQSGHNTVSWYQQALGQGPQFIFQYYREEENGRGNFPPRFSGLQFPNYSSELNVNALELDDSALYLCASSLGARGPADEQFFGPGTRLTVL.

V gene TRBV5-1 combines with J gene TRBJ2-2; TRBD2 might be the D (7 bases). CDR1 and CDR2 from the germline V gene are SGHRS and YFSETQ. Trimming shortened V by 0 bases and J by 1 base, and 16 bases separated the two germline ends. This CDR3 has 18 residues. CDR3 protein: CASSLVRGGALNTGELFF. The CDR3 DNA sequence: TGCGCCAGCAGCTTGGTTAGGGGGGGCGCCTTGAACACCGGGGAGCTGTTTTTT. The whole variable domain, filled in from reference TRBV5-1 and TRBJ2-2, reads KAGVTQTPRYLIKTRGQQVTLSCSPISGHRSVSWYQQTPGQGLQFLFEYFSETQRNKGNFPGRFSGRQFSNSRSEMNVSTLELGDSALYLCASSLVRGGALNTGELFFGEGSRLTVL.

V usage is TRBV2 and J usage is TRBJ1-2; tentatively, D is TRBD1 (5 bases). The CDR3 length is 13 residues. Trimming stripped 8 bases from V and 2 bases from J, with 12 bases between. The V gene's germline CDR1 is SNHLY and CDR2 FYNNEI. In nucleotides, the CDR3 is TGTGCCAGCCATGGGAAGGGGAACTATGGCTACACCTTC. It is translated as CASHGKGNYGYTF.

The chain carries TRBV5-8 and TRBJ2-1; 9 bases map to TRBD2. The CDR3 is made up of 16 amino acids. J lost 5 bases, V lost 0 bases, and 6 bases had no gene match. Germline values: CDR1 SGHTS, CDR2 YDEGEE. The CDR3 DNA reads TGTGCCAGCAGCTTGGATCTAGCGGGGCCCCACAATGAGCAGTTCTTC. Translating it yields CASSLDLAGPHNEQFF. Using reference TRBV5-8 and TRBJ2-1 for the parts outside the CDR3, the full variable domain is EAGVTQSPTHLIKTRGQQATLRCSPISGHTSVYWYQQALGLGLQFLLWYDEGEERNRGNFPPRFSGRQFPNYSSELNVNALELEDSALYLCASSLDLAGPHNEQFFGPGTRLTVL.

CDR3 coding DNA: TGCGCCAGCAGCCAAGAGGCAGGGGTCGGCACTGAAGCTTTCTTT. Translation gives CASSQEAGVGTEAFF. The chain combines TRBV4-3 with TRBJ1-1; maybe TRBD1 (6 bases). V dropped 0 bases and J dropped 4 bases, with 12 bases sitting between them. The CDR3 totals 15 residues. Germline loops: CDR1 LGHNA, CDR2 YSLEER.

This rearrangement joins TRBV6-5 to TRBJ1-1, with D hard to call. This CDR3 is built from 14 residues. Looked up from germline, CDR1 is MNHEY and CDR2 is SVGAGI. The V gene lost 0 bases and the J gene lost 3 bases, with 8 bases spanning the gap. CDR3 residues: CASSYSAGYTEAFF. CDR3 bases: TGTGCCAGCAGTTACTCTGCGGGTTACACTGAAGCTTTCTTT.

This clone has more than one count but fewer than ten. As DNA, the CDR3 is TGTGCCAGCAGCGTAGAAGACAGGGGCGGTGATGAAAAACTGTTTTTT. Its translation is CASSVEDRGGDEKLFF. The chain has TRBV9 and TRBJ1-4; 8 bases are shared with TRBD1. The germline CDR1 and CDR2 sequences are SGDLS and YYNGEE. CDR3 length: 16 amino acids. With 0 bases clipped from V and 6 bases from J, the junction kept 7 bases outside the gene matches. Full variable domain (missing parts from reference TRBV9 and TRBJ1-4): DSGVTQTPKHLITATGQRVTLRCSPRSGDLSVYWYQQSLDQGLQFLIQYYNGEERAKGNILERFSAQQFPDLHSELNLSSLELGDSALYFCASSVEDRGGDEKLFFGSGTQLSVL.

The rearrangement uses TRBV7-2 and TRBJ1-2; a weak D match, TRBD1 (5 bases). Trimming pared 2 bases from V and 4 bases from J, leaving 23 bases between. The CDR3 sequence is 18 residues long. Per the germline V gene, CDR1 is SGHTA and CDR2 is FQGNSA. The CDR3 DNA is TGTGCCAGCAGCTTAAAAGGGGCCCTCGGCGCCGGTGGCTATGGCTACACCTTC. Translated, it gives CASSLKGALGAGGYGYTF.

This chain connects TRBV11-2 to TRBJ1-5; 8 positions agree with TRBD1. This CDR3 has 16 residues. Germline V lookup: CDR1 SGHAT, CDR2 FQNNGV. V lost 2 bases to trimming and J lost 6 bases; unmatched junction nucleotides: 9. The CDR3 region has the DNA TGTGCCAGCAGCTTACTCTCCGGGACAGGAACTCAGCCCCAGCATTTT. Encoded protein: CASSLLSGTGTQPQHF. Filled out from reference TRBV11-2 and TRBJ1-5, the complete variable domain reads EAGVAQSPRYKIIEKRQSVAFWCNPISGHATLYWYQQILGQGPKLLIQFQNNGVVDDSQLPKDRFSAERLKGVDSTLKIQPAKLEDSAVYLCASSLLSGTGTQPQHFGDGTRLSIL.

V is TRBV25-1 and J is TRBJ1-2, with D unresolved. V was shortened by 6 bases and J by 1 base, with 9 bases between the two germline ends. The CDR3 length is 13 residues. CDR1 and CDR2 (germline): MGHDK, SYGVNS. The DNA of the CDR3 is TGTGCCAGCAGCCTCACAGATAACTATGGCTACACCTTC. Its protein product is CASSLTDNYGYTF.

The chain links TRBV7-9 to TRBJ1-1; 7 bases are a match to TRBD1. Germline V gene sequence: CDR1 SEHNR, CDR2 FQNEAQ (reference sequence). V lost 8 bases to trimming and J lost 4 bases; unmatched junction nucleotides: 10. This CDR3 region has 14 residues. CDR3 in amino acids: CASGLKGAGTEAFF. In nucleotides, the CDR3 is TGTGCCAGCGGTTTGAAGGGGGCTGGCACTGAAGCTTTCTTT.

Details on this clone: The sample contains more than one DNA sequence encoding this CDR3. This chain links TRBV2 with TRBJ1-6; tentatively, D is TRBD1 (5 bases). The CDR3 loop spans 13 amino acids. Trimming took 2 bases from V and 6 from J, leaving 5 bases between them. Germline lookup yields CDR1 SNHLY and CDR2 FYNNEI. CDR3 sequence reads: CASSEQGNSPLHF. Written as DNA, the CDR3 is TGTGCCAGCAGTGAACAGGGTAATTCACCCCTCCACTTT.